This TCR beta chain was captured in a study of radiation and T cells in renal cell carcinoma. Data came from immunoSEQ multiplex PCR; TCRdb stores just in-frame clones and leaves some out. Altogether tens of thousands of clones are present, around 85% being singletons, with the ten largest covering around 21%. V lost 3 bases to trimming and J lost 2 bases, with 23 bases between them. The CDR3 consists of 19 residues. Germline V gene data show CDR1 as MNHEY and CDR2 as SMNVEV (reference sequence). Time point in this sample: blood 2 weeks post-SBRT. Treatment of the sample: 15 Gy SBRT to primary tumor, nephrectomy 4 weeks later.

The V call is TRBV27, the J call TRBJ1-3, with D perhaps matching TRBD1 (6 bases). The TCR comes from a woman aged 50 to 65 with renal cell carcinoma. Material: blood, obtained from a patient whose treatment included radiotherapy and nephrectomy. The CDR3 DNA is TGTGCCAGCAGTTTTCGCAACCGAGGGGGGGAAATCCCTGGAAACACCATATATTTT. It encodes CASSFRNRGGEIPGNTIYF.